One and the same sample provided the 13 T cell receptor beta chains below, sequenced in a study of T cells in Graves' hyperthyroidism and ophthalmopathy. TCR beta CDR3 regions were amplified from RNA. HTBI primers drove first-round RT-PCR of the TCR CDR3. In TCRdb, the multiplex PCR reads were re-called with MiXCR into one record per CDR3 protein. The sample shows 600,000 to 800,000 distinct CDR3 sequences, approximately 36% of them seen only once. The sample taken for sequencing was blood. These receptors all come from a woman aged 40 to 50 with Graves' hyperthyroidism.

This clonotype was observed many times. V is TRBV20-1 and J is TRBJ2-7, with 7 bases aligning to TRBD1. V lost 6 bases and J lost 1; bases outside the gene matches: 6. Germline CDR1 is DFQATT and CDR2 is SNEGSKA (reference sequence). This CDR3 spans 13 amino acids. In nucleotides, the CDR3 is TGCAGTGCCCGGTTACAGGGGTCCTACGAGCAGTACTTC. This sequence encodes CSARLQGSYEQYF.

The chain recombines TRBV4-3 with TRBJ2-7; the D is unclear. Germline V lookup: CDR1 LGHNA, CDR2 YSLEER. This CDR3 spans 16 amino acids. The germline V and J ends were trimmed by 1 base and 3 bases, with 16 bases remaining between them. In DNA form, the CDR3 reads TGCGCCAGCAGCCAAGGAGTTTGTATTATCTACTACGAGCAGTACTTC. Its translation is CASSQGVCIIYYEQYF.

This clonotype was counted at least ten times. The chain recombines TRBV7-8 with TRBJ1-6; 9 positions agree with TRBD1. This CDR3 has 14 amino acids. The V gene end was trimmed by 5 bases and the J gene end by 7 bases; junction bases not matched to a gene: 3. Germline loops: CDR1 SGHVS, CDR2 FQNEAQ. The CDR3 coding sequence is TGTGCCAGCAGCATCGGGACAGGGAATTCACCCCTCCACTTT. Its translation is CASSIGTGNSPLHF.

This clonotype was recorded once. The chain links TRBV20-1 to TRBJ2-5, with D unresolved. Trimming took off 6 bases at V and 4 bases at J, with 18 bases between the two ends. Germline V CDR1 and CDR2: DFQATT, SNEGSKA (reference sequence). This CDR3 comprises 14 residues. For the CDR3, the DNA is TGCAGTGCCAGCAGCCCCCTAGGTGTAGAGACCCAGTACTTC. Protein product: CSASSPLGVETQYF.

Concerning this clonotype: This sequence may be a read error, since a much larger clone differs from it by one base. The chain employs TRBV11-1 and TRBJ1-2, with D unclear. From germline, CDR1 is SGHAT and CDR2 FQDESV (reference sequence). The CDR3 has 14 amino acids. The CDR3 here is CVSSQTDGNYGYTF. As DNA, the CDR3 is TGTGTCAGCAGCCAAACCGACGGAAACTATGGCTACACCTTC.

This clonotype was seen ten or more times. The chain couples TRBV12-3 or TRBV12-4 to TRBJ1-1; D remains unclear. V was cut by 2 bases and J by 1 base, with 2 bases left in between. The CDR3 is 12 amino acids. CDR3 in DNA: TGTGCCAGCAGTTTAAAGAACACTGAAGCTTTCTTT. This encodes CASSLKNTEAFF.

The table lists this clonotype with a few counts. J is TRBJ2-7 and V is TRBV2; D call uncertain. V lost 4 bases and J 3 bases, leaving 7 bases between the germline ends. The length of the CDR3 is 12 residues. Germline V gives CDR1 SNHLY, CDR2 FYNNEI. The CDR3 DNA reads TGTGCCAGCAGTGTACATCGCTACGAGCAGTACTTC. It yields the protein CASSVHRYEQYF.

Comments on this clonotype: This could be a read error, since a much larger clone is one nucleotide away. The DNA is omitted, as the CDR3 cannot be located on it reliably, and the CDR3 follows TCRdb's listing. V and J are TRBV29-1 and TRBJ1-2; the listed D gene, TRBD1, was not tested against the DNA. From germline, CDR1 is SQVTM and CDR2 ANQGSEA. 12 amino acids form the CDR3, both terminal residues included. The chain's CDR3 is CSGGQGVYGCTF.

This clonotype was found a few times. The V gene is TRBV11-2, the J gene TRBJ2-5, with 9 positions matching TRBD2. Germline CDR1 is SGHAT and CDR2 is FQNNGV. The V segment lost 5 bases and the J segment 1 base; nucleotides outside the gene matches: 11. The CDR3 is 17 amino acids. CDR3 sequence: CASSVGSLAGIQETQYF. The CDR3 bases are TGTGCCAGCAGCGTAGGTTCTCTAGCGGGAATCCAAGAGACCCAGTACTTC. The full variable domain, rest sourced from reference TRBV11-2 and TRBJ2-5, is EAGVAQSPRYKIIEKRQSVAFWCNPISGHATLYWYQQILGQGPKLLIQFQNNGVVDDSQLPKDRFSAERLKGVDSTLKIQPAKLEDSAVYLCASSVGSLAGIQETQYFGPGTRLLVL.

The table lists this clonotype with a few counts. The J gene is TRBJ1-5, the V gene TRBV6-2 or TRBV6-3; 9 nucleotides line up with TRBD1. This CDR3 has 13 amino acids. Germline trimming cut 11 bases from V and 7 bases from J; bases unmatched to any gene: 9. Germline CDR1 reads MNHEY; CDR2 reads SVGEGT. The CDR3 bases are TGTGCCGTGCGGACAGGGGTAGGCCAGCCCCAGCATTTT. Protein product: CAVRTGVGQPQHF.

CDR3 sequence: CASSQGFLGQWRGNTIYF. The CDR3 region has the DNA TGTGCCAGCAGCCAAGGTTTCCTGGGACAGTGGCGTGGAAACACCATATATTTT. The rearrangement links TRBV13 to TRBJ1-3; 7 bases are a match to TRBD1. The V and J ends lost 5 bases and 3 bases, in that order; junction bases with no gene match: 16. This CDR3 is built from 18 residues. From germline, CDR1 is PRHDT and CDR2 FYEKMQ (reference sequence).

This clonotype came up many times. The chain links TRBV29-1 to TRBJ1-1, with D perhaps matching TRBD1 (6 bases). V dropped 3 bases and J dropped 10 bases, with 12 bases sitting between them. The CDR3 totals 11 residues. Germline V gene lookup returns CDR1 SQVTM and CDR2 ANQGSEA. CDR3 nucleotides: TGCAGCGTTGACAGGGGAGCGGGAGCTTTCTTT. This gives the protein CSVDRGAGAFF.

About this clonotype: One end of the junction does not line up with germline, which may come from a read error. Written as DNA, the CDR3 is TGCGCCAGCAGCCTGACAGGGAACACCGGGGAGCTGGGAGAGACCCAGTACTTC. Residues: CASSLTGNTGELGETQYF. The rearrangement joins TRBV5-5 to TRBJ2-5, with 7 nucleotides matching TRBD1. The CDR3 runs to 18 residues. CDR1 is SGHKS and CDR2 is YYEKEE in the germline V gene (reference sequence). Using reference TRBV5-5 and TRBJ2-5 for the parts outside the CDR3, the full variable domain is DAGVTQSPTHLIKTRGQQVTLRCSPISGHKSVSWYQQVLGQGPQFIFQYYEKEERGRGNFPDRFSARQFPNYSSELNVNALLLGDSALYLCASSLTGNTGELGETQYFGPGTRLLVL.